This TCR beta chain was captured in a study of blood T cell repertoires in COVID-19. The wider study: PBMCs, B-cell-depleted T cells, or T cells provided the cDNA or gDNA that made up the material.

Sequencing was performed with immunoSEQ multiplex PCR; in TCRdb, only in-frame clones are kept and a portion is missing. The sample has 70,000 or so clones, roughly 86% seen once. The CDR3 has 14 amino acids. V gave up 5 bases and J gave up 7 bases, with 14 bases separating them. Germline V gene sequence: CDR1 LNHDA, CDR2 SQIVND (reference sequence). The specimen sequenced was peripheral blood. The genes are TRBV19 and TRBJ1-4; a weak D match, TRBD1 (6 bases). The sequence derives from a man aged 70 or older with active COVID-19. The DNA for the CDR3 is TGTGCCAGTAGTCCCCTCGGGGGGCTTGAAAAACTGTTTTTT. It codes for CASSPLGGLEKLFF.